This T cell receptor (beta chain) was identified in a study of cytotoxic CD8 clonotypes in ibrutinib-treated CLL. Study context: Partial responses totalled some 24 and complete responses 2; after median roughly 71 months, roughly 14 remained remitted and roughly twelve progressed. Whole-study findings and limits: Upon ibrutinib response clonality rose, and upon progression it fell back toward baseline.

Method: immunoSEQ multiplex PCR; TCRdb's copy keeps in-frame clones and lacks some. The table records 52,000 or so clones, roughly 50% of them present only once. This CDR3 is built from 15 residues. The germline V gene has CDR1 MNHEY and CDR2 SVGAGI. Trimming removed 6 bases from V and 4 bases from J; junction bases left unmatched: 8. There are a few counts of this clone. Its antigen is as yet unknown. The chain has TRBV6-5 and TRBJ2-7, with 11 nucleotides matching TRBD2. The clonotype was recovered from a human donor with chronic lymphocytic leukemia. This sample comprised PBMCs, obtained at disease progression, from a patient treated with ibrutinib. The CDR3, as DNA: TGTGCCAGCAGCTTAGCGGGAGGGCGTGGTTACGAGCAGTACTTC. The encoded protein is CASSLAGGRGYEQYF.